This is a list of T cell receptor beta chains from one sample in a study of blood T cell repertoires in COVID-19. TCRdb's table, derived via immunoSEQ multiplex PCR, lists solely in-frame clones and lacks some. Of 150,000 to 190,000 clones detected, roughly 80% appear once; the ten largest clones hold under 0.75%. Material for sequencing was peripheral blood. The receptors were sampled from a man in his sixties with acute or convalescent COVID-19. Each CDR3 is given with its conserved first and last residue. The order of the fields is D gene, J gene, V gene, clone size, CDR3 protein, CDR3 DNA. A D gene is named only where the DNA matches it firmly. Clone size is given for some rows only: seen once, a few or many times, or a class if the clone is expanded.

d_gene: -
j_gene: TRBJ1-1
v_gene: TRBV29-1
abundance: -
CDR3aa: CSVEMGQTEAFF
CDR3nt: TGCAGCGTTGAAATGGGGCAGACTGAAGCTTTCTTT

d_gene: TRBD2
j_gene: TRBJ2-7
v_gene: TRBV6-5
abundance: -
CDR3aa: CASSSTGTNLEPKYF
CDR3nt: TGTGCCAGCAGCTCAACCGGGACTAACCTGGAACCCAAGTACTTT

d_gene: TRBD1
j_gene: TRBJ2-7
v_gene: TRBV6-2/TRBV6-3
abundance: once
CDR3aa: CASSYSRSETGGYEQYF
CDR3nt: TGTGCCAGCAGTTACTCGAGGTCCGAGACAGGGGGTTACGAGCAGTACTTC

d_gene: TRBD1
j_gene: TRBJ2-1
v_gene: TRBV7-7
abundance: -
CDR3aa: CASSQTGANEQFF
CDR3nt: TGTGCCAGCAGCCAGACAGGGGCCAATGAGCAGTTCTTC

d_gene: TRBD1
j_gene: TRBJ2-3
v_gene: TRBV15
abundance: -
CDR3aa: CATSRGGQGDTDTQYF
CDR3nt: TGTGCCACCAGCAGAGGGGGACAGGGTGACACAGATACGCAGTATTTT

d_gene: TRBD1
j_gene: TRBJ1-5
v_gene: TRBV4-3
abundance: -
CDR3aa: CASSQDITGGANNQPQHF
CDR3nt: TGCGCCAGCAGCCAAGATATTACAGGGGGTGCCAACAATCAGCCCCAGCATTTT

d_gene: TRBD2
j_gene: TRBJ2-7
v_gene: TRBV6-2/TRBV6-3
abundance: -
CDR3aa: CASSLGLAGAYEQYF
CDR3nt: TGTGCCAGCAGTCTAGGACTAGCGGGAGCCTACGAGCAGTACTTC

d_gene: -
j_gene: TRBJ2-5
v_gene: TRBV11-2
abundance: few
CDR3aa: CASSWGSSMRETQYF
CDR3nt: TGTGCCAGCAGCTGGGGCTCCTCCATGCGGGAGACCCAGTACTTC

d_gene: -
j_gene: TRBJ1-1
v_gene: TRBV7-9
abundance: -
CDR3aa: CASSFSSVNTEAFF
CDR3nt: TGTGCCAGCAGCTTTTCGTCAGTGAACACTGAAGCTTTCTTT

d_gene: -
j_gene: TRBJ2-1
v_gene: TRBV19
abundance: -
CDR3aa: CASRAGWPYNEQFF
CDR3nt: TGTGCCAGTAGAGCCGGGTGGCCCTACAATGAGCAGTTCTTC

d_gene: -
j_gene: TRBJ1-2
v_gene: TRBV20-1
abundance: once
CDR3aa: CSAGSGDGYTF
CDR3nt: TGCAGTGCTGGCTCAGGGGATGGCTACACCTTC

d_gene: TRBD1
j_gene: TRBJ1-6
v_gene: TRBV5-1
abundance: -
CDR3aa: CASSSGDRDNSPLHF
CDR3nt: TGCGCCAGCAGCTCCGGCGACAGGGATAATTCACCCCTCCACTTT

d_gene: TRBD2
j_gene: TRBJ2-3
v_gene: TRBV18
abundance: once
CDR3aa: CASSPTSGTLTDTQYF
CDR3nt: TGTGCCAGCTCACCGACTAGCGGGACCCTCACAGATACGCAGTATTTT

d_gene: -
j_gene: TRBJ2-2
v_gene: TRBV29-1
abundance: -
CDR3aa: CSVADTGELFF
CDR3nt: TGCAGCGTTGCCGACACCGGGGAGCTGTTTTTT

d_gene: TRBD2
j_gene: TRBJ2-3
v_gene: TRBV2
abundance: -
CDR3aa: CASSEGGLATDTQYF
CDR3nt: TGTGCCAGCAGTGAGGGGGGACTAGCAACAGATACGCAGTATTTT

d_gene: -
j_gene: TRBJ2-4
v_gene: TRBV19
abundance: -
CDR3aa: CASSMGPLYIQYF
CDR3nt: TGTGCCAGTAGTATGGGGCCCTTGTACATTCAGTACTTC